This T cell receptor (beta chain) was documented in a study of blood T cell repertoires in COVID-19 (dated by TCRdb to 2020 to 2022). For context, the study as a whole: Samples from collaborators originated in the United States, Italy and Spain and spanned both the acute and convalescent phases of COVID-19. The material from the prospective study consisted of cDNA or gDNA derived from T cells, B-cell-depleted T cells, or PBMCs. Deeply sampled blood TCRbeta repertoires from subjects exposed to, actively infected with, or recovered from COVID-19 were included in the dataset. A freely available public database, intended as a resource for researchers studying the immune response to SARS-CoV-2, is where the repertoires were released. The samples were drawn from two sources: the first 160 participants of the ongoing ImmuneRACE study, and over 950 subjects contributed by 6 global collaborators. A de-identified subject ID, COVID-19 status, age in years and sex were almost always included in the sample metadata. Where HLA class I and class II types were available, the types were taken from metadata supplied by the sample provider, not from assay-based typing. The study at large found these results: The amount of clinical and demographic metadata varied by source and participant and was provided uncurated.

V sheds 1 base and J sheds 4 bases, leaving 7 bases between their ends. The CDR3 goes from the cysteine to the phenylalanine over 13 residues. The sequence is cut down to CDR3 DNA, 39 bases in frame from base 1. The immunoSEQ Assay, a bias-controlled multiplex PCR, was used to amplify TCRbeta CDR3 regions from genomic DNA. Under the source paper's analysis protocol: Within the assay, amplification of reference gene primers was used to estimate how many nucleated cells each sample contained. To quantify the absolute abundance of each unique TCRbeta CDR3 rearrangement, sequence reads were collapsed and filtered. Productive Simpson clonality was computed per sample as the square root of Simpson's diversity index over productive rearrangements. TCRdb stores this immuneACCESS table with in-frame sequences only. Part of the clones is absent; in the studies checked, under half of the shortfall reflects unresolved V genes, and no reason is known for the rest. The V and J calls and clone size were taken over from that table, and D and trimming were inferred from the DNA. The sample table contains some 350,000 clones; only one count was recorded for roughly 90% of them. The ten most abundant clones make up about 7% of the sample.

A remark on this clone: Its antigen is not yet known. Base qualities were left out, and no much larger clone turns up one base away. Distinct nucleotide sequences in the sample also encode this CDR3.

Whole blood was collected in K2EDTA tubes by collaborating institutions according to the institutions' own protocols. For TCRbeta analysis, collaborator samples were shipped as frozen whole blood, as isolated PBMCs, or as DNA extracted from either sample type. Sequencing input: peripheral blood. This TCR was sampled from a man aged 18 to 30 with active or convalescent COVID-19. Rearrangement joined TRBV12-3 or TRBV12-4 to TRBJ1-1; the D gene cannot be named for sure. The CDR3 region reads CASSLDRSTEAFF. The DNA reads as follows: TGTGCCAGCAGTTTAGACAGAAGCACTGAAGCTTTCTTT.